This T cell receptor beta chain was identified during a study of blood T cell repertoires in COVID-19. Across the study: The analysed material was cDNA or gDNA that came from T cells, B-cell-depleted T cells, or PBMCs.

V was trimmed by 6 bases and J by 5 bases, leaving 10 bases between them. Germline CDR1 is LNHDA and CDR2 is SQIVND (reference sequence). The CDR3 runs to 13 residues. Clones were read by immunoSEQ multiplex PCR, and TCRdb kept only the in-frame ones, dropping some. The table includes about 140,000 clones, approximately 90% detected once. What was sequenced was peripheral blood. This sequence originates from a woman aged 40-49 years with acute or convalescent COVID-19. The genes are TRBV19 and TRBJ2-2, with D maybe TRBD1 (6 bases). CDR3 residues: CASRPTGTGELFF. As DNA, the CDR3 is TGTGCCAGTAGGCCGACAGGAACCGGGGAGCTGTTTTTT.